This entry lists 11 T cell receptor beta chains sequenced from one sample in a study of blood T cell repertoires in COVID-19. Measured with immunoSEQ multiplex PCR; TCRdb has only the in-frame clones, and not every one. The sample has approximately 100,000 clones, over 70% seen once. Sequenced input: peripheral blood. The receptor source for this set is a human donor in a cohort sampled during active or convalescent COVID-19.

The chain recombines TRBV6-2 or TRBV6-3 with TRBJ2-6, with D maybe TRBD2 (6 bases). The CDR3 sequence is 17 residues long. The germline gives CDR1 MNHEY, CDR2 SVGEGT. Trimming took 5 bases from V and 0 from J, leaving 14 bases between them. CDR3 in amino acids: CASSTRDFGSGANVLTF. In nucleotides, the CDR3 is TGTGCCAGCAGTACCCGGGACTTTGGCTCTGGGGCCAACGTCCTGACTTTC.

Only one count was recorded for this clone. This chain links TRBV5-1 with TRBJ2-5; TRBD2 aligns across 11 bases. There are 14 residues in the CDR3. From germline, CDR1 is SGHRS and CDR2 YFSETQ. J lost 6 bases, V lost 4 bases, and 5 bases had no gene match. The CDR3 reads CASSITSGSKTQYF. CDR3 nucleotide sequence: TGCGCCAGCAGCATAACTAGCGGGAGCAAGACCCAGTACTTC. The complete variable domain, with remaining parts taken from reference TRBV5-1 and TRBJ2-5, reads KAGVTQTPRYLIKTRGQQVTLSCSPISGHRSVSWYQQTPGQGLQFLFEYFSETQRNKGNFPGRFSGRQFSNSRSEMNVSTLELGDSALYLCASSITSGSKTQYFGPGTRLLVL.

V is TRBV6-2 or TRBV6-3 and J is TRBJ2-6; possibly TRBD2 for D (5 bases). From germline, CDR1 is MNHEY and CDR2 SVGEGT. The V end lost 2 bases, the J end lost 4 bases, and 9 bases lay between the germline ends. CDR3 length equals 15 residues. The CDR3 here is CASSYRGSGANVLTF. CDR3 bases: TGTGCCAGCAGTTACCGAGGGTCCGGGGCCAACGTCCTGACTTTC.

This clone was observed once. The chain is built from TRBV7-9 and TRBJ2-3; 9 bases agree with TRBD2. Germline CDR1 is SEHNR and CDR2 is FQNEAQ (reference sequence). The V segment lost 4 bases and the J segment 3 bases; nucleotides outside the gene matches: 5. CDR3 length: 15 residues. Here the CDR3 reads CASSSLAGLTDTQYF. The CDR3 DNA reads as TGTGCCAGCAGCTCACTAGCGGGCCTAACAGATACGCAGTATTTT.

CDR3: CASSRDWSGANVLTF. The CDR3 nucleotides read TGTGCCAGCAGCAGAGACTGGTCTGGGGCCAACGTCCTGACTTTC. The chain employs TRBV7-2 and TRBJ2-6; D is uncertain. Trimming stripped 5 bases from V and 1 base from J, with 9 bases between. The CDR3 extends over 15 amino acids. Germline loops: CDR1 SGHTA, CDR2 FQGNSA.

The chain has TRBV19 and TRBJ1-5; tentatively, D is TRBD1 (5 bases). This CDR3 has 16 residues. Trimming shortened V by 3 bases and J by 3 bases, and 15 bases separated the two germline ends. CDR1 and CDR2 from the germline V gene are LNHDA and SQIVND (reference sequence). CDR3 sequence (DNA): TGTGCCAGTAGTATTTCCCCTCAGGGAACCAATCAGCCCCAGCATTTT. Amino acids: CASSISPQGTNQPQHF.

The chain has TRBV6-5 and TRBJ1-2; 7 nucleotides match TRBD1. CDR3 size: 14 residues. Losses at the gene ends were 5 bases for V and 7 bases for J; bases not matched to a gene: 10. Looked up from germline, CDR1 is MNHEY and CDR2 is SVGAGI. CDR3 DNA: TGTGCCAGCAGTCGACAGGGAACCATTTCTGGCTACACCTTC. As protein: CASSRQGTISGYTF.

The chain employs TRBV5-1 and TRBJ2-5; tentatively, D is TRBD2 (6 bases). This CDR3 has 15 residues. Germline V gives CDR1 SGHRS, CDR2 YFSETQ. V was cut by 3 bases and J by 5 bases, with 17 bases left in between. Here the CDR3 DNA reads TGCGCCAGCAGCTGGTCGACTAGGCTGGGGGAGACCCAGTACTTC. Its protein product is CASSWSTRLGETQYF. Full variable domain (remainder filled in from reference TRBV5-1 and TRBJ2-5): KAGVTQTPRYLIKTRGQQVTLSCSPISGHRSVSWYQQTPGQGLQFLFEYFSETQRNKGNFPGRFSGRQFSNSRSEMNVSTLELGDSALYLCASSWSTRLGETQYFGPGTRLLVL.

This clone was recorded a few times. The gene calls are TRBV4-1 and TRBJ1-2, with TRBD1 identical over 8 bases. The germline CDR1 and CDR2 sequences are MGHRA and YSYEKL. The length of the CDR3 is 16 residues. Losses at the gene ends were 2 bases for V and 4 bases for J; bases not matched to a gene: 9. The CDR3 DNA reads as TGCGCCAGCAGCCAAAACCCGGGACAGGATAGCTATGGCTACACCTTC. Translation: CASSQNPGQDSYGYTF.

The chain recombines TRBV5-4 with TRBJ1-2; TRBD1 matches at 9 bases. The V and J ends lost 7 bases and 2 bases, in that order; junction bases with no gene match: 9. The CDR3 is made up of 15 amino acids. Germline V gives CDR1 SGHNT, CDR2 YYREEE (reference sequence). CDR3 residues: CASQTGGPNNYGYTF. The CDR3 DNA follows: TGTGCCAGCCAGACAGGGGGTCCGAACAACTATGGCTACACCTTC.

The V gene is TRBV7-2, the J gene TRBJ1-2; 8 positions match TRBD1. CDR1 SGHTA and CDR2 FQGNSA come from the germline V gene. This CDR3 region has 13 residues. With V trimmed by 6 bases and J by 8 bases, 8 bases remained unmatched. For the CDR3, the DNA is TGTGCCAGCAGGGGGGGACAGGTTCGAGGCTACACCTTC. Encoded protein: CASRGGQVRGYTF. Using reference TRBV7-2 and TRBJ1-2 for the parts outside the CDR3, the full variable domain is GAGVSQSPSNKVTEKGKDVELRCDPISGHTALYWYRQSLGQGLEFLIYFQGNSAPDKSGLPSDRFSAERTGGSVSTLTIQRTQQEDSAVYLCASRGGQVRGYTFGSGTRLTVV.